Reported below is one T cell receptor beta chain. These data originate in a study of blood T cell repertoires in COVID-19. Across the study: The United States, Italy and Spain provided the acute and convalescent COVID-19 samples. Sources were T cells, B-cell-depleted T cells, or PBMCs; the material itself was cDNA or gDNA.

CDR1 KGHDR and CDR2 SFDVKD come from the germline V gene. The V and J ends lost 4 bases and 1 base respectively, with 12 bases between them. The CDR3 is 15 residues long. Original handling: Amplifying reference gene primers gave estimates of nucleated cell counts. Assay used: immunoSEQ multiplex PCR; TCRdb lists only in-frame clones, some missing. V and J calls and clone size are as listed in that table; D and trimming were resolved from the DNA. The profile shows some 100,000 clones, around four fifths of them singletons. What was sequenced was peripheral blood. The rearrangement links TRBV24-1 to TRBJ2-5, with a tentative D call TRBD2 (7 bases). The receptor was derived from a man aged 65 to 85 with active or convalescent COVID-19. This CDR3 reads CATSERGAGQETQYF. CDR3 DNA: TGTGCCACCAGTGAACGGGGGGCGGGCCAAGAGACCCAGTACTTC.